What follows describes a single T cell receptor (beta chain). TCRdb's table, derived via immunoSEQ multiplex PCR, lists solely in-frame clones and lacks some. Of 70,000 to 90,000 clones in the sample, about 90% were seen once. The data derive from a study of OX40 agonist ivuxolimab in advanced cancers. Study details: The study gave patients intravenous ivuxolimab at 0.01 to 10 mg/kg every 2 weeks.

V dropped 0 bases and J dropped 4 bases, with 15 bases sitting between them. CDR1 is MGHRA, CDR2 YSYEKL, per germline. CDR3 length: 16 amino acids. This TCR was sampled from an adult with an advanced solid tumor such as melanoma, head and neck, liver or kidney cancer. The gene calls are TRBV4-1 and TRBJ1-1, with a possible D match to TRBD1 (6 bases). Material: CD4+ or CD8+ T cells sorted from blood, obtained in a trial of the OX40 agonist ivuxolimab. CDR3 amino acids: CASSQEGGGRSTEAFF. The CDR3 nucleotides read TGCGCCAGCAGCCAAGAGGGCGGGGGGCGATCCACTGAAGCTTTCTTT.